This T cell receptor (beta chain) is from a study of a mutant IDH1 vaccine in newly diagnosed glioma. As for the study in general: Of the patients given treatment, roughly 62% were male and approximately 38% were female, and a mean age of around 38 years was recorded. Prior therapy was radiotherapy, temozolomide, or both; most received both.

This CDR3 is built from 18 residues. Time point indicated: baseline, week 1 (first vaccination visit). The sample's treatment: pre-vaccination baseline after standard-of-care therapy. Donors harbored newly found WHO grade 3 or 4 IDH1-mutant, ATRX-lost astrocytomas. Study conclusions and caveats: Pseudoprogression seemed unlinked to shifts in top peripheral T cell clonotypes.

Turning to this clone: Its target is not known.

The data were produced by immunoSEQ multiplex PCR, yet TCRdb's version contains in-frame clones alone and is incomplete. The data show 75,000 to 100,000 clones, about 90% seen once. The sequence derives from a woman aged 45-65 years with glioma. This chain links TRBV1 with TRBJ2-1; the tabulated D call, TRBD2, remains unverified against the DNA. TRBV1 is a pseudogene. The sample in question was PBMCs, obtained from a glioma patient treated with radiotherapy, temozolomide or both. CDR3 protein: CTSSPPRDHSGRHGEQFF. CDR3 sequence (DNA): TGCACCAGCAGCCCCCCCCGGGACCATAGCGGGAGACACGGTGAGCAGTTCTTC.